This T cell receptor beta chain was captured in a study of CD8+ T cells in alopecia areata. Findings and caveats of the study: The study found TCR sharing across patients less clear than in mice, possibly for HLA reasons.

In each case, RNA was isolated and then reverse transcribed into cDNA as the sequencing template. TCRdb's table, derived via immunoSEQ multiplex PCR, lists solely in-frame clones and lacks some. Of about 200,000 clones detected, approximately 53% appear once; the ten largest clones hold roughly 5.3%. A FACSAria was used to sort CD4+ and CD8+ T cells. These cells came from PBMCs. CDR3 length equals 12 residues. V lost 7 bases and J 1 base, leaving 7 bases between the germline ends. CDR1 is SQVTM and CDR2 is ANQGSEA in the germline V gene. This clone appeared a few times. The antigen is undetermined. The same CDR3 is also encoded by other DNA sequences in this sample.

This clonotype originated in a human donor in good health. Sequenced material: CD8+ T cells sorted from blood. This chain uses TRBV29-1 with TRBJ2-2, with D unresolved. The CDR3 DNA is TGCAGCGGGACGGGGAACACCGGGGAGCTGTTTTTT. It codes for CSGTGNTGELFF.